These T cell receptor beta chains were read from a single sample in a study of graft-versus-host responses after intestinal transplantation. This table comes from immunoSEQ multiplex PCR, and its TCRdb copy is limited to in-frame clones, with some not included. The table lists 75,000 to 95,000 clones, roughly 91% of them singletons. The antigens of these receptors remain unknown. The sequencing used unstimulated CD8+ T cells sorted from spleen or lymph node cells, collected before intestinal transplant. All receptors come from a human donor who received an intestinal transplant. The CDR3 runs from the conserved cysteine through the conserved F or W. Each record gives: V gene, D gene, clone size, J gene, CDR3 DNA, CDR3 protein. A D gene is named only where the DNA matches it firmly. The size field is filled for only some rows; it gives once, few, many or a size class.

v_gene: TRBV9; d_gene: .; abundance: .; j_gene: TRBJ1-2; CDR3nt: TGTGCCAGCAGCGTAGGGCAGGGCTACACCTTC; CDR3aa: CASSVGQGYTF
v_gene: TRBV10-3; d_gene: .; abundance: .; j_gene: TRBJ1-3; CDR3nt: TGTGCCATCAGTGAGTCGGGGTCCTATACAGGCTCTGGAAACACCATATATTTT; CDR3aa: CAISESGSYTGSGNTIYF
v_gene: TRBV5-8; d_gene: .; abundance: .; j_gene: TRBJ2-3; CDR3nt: TGTGCCAGCAGCTTGGATGTCCGAGCAGATACGCAGTATTTT; CDR3aa: CASSLDVRADTQYF
v_gene: TRBV7-9; d_gene: .; abundance: once; j_gene: TRBJ1-4; CDR3nt: TGTGCCAGCAGCCCGGGGGAGGCGGGCTTTAATGAAAAACTGTTTTTT; CDR3aa: CASSPGEAGFNEKLFF
v_gene: TRBV4-3; d_gene: .; abundance: .; j_gene: TRBJ2-1; CDR3nt: TGCGCCAGCAGCCCGGATCTCGGCCTAGGTGAGCAGTTCTTC; CDR3aa: CASSPDLGLGEQFF
v_gene: TRBV4-3; d_gene: TRBD1; abundance: .; j_gene: TRBJ2-7; CDR3nt: TGCGCCAGCAGCCCCGGACAGGGGTGGACCTACGAGCAGTACTTC; CDR3aa: CASSPGQGWTYEQYF
v_gene: TRBV11-2; d_gene: .; abundance: .; j_gene: TRBJ2-3; CDR3nt: TGTGCCAGCAGCTTAAACGGAGATACGCAGTATTTT; CDR3aa: CASSLNGDTQYF
v_gene: TRBV5-4; d_gene: .; abundance: .; j_gene: TRBJ2-5; CDR3nt: TGTGCCAGCAGCTCGGCCGGCGGGGGCGGAGAGACCCAGTACTTC; CDR3aa: CASSSAGGGGETQYF
v_gene: TRBV27; d_gene: .; abundance: .; j_gene: TRBJ2-1; CDR3nt: TGTGCCAGCAGTCTCGGGTCGAGCTCCTACAATGAGCAGTTCTTC; CDR3aa: CASSLGSSSYNEQFF
v_gene: TRBV5-4; d_gene: .; abundance: .; j_gene: TRBJ2-3; CDR3nt: TGTGCCAGCAGCCCGTTGCGAGGGGGTATGACAGATACGCAGTATTTT; CDR3aa: CASSPLRGGMTDTQYF
v_gene: TRBV7-9; d_gene: TRBD2; abundance: .; j_gene: TRBJ2-3; CDR3nt: TGTGCCAGCAGCTCCCACAGTTCCATAGCGGGGACCACAGATACGCAGTATTTT; CDR3aa: CASSSHSSIAGTTDTQYF
v_gene: TRBV5-6; d_gene: .; abundance: .; j_gene: TRBJ1-2; CDR3nt: TGTGCCAGCAGCTTTCCAGGGGCAGAAGGCTACACCTTC; CDR3aa: CASSFPGAEGYTF
v_gene: TRBV29-1; d_gene: TRBD2; abundance: .; j_gene: TRBJ2-1; CDR3nt: TGCAGCGTTGCGGGAACTAGCGGGGCTTACAATGAGCAGTTCTTC; CDR3aa: CSVAGTSGAYNEQFF
v_gene: TRBV4-3; d_gene: TRBD1; abundance: .; j_gene: TRBJ2-1; CDR3nt: TGCGCCAGCAGCCAAGGGCCGGGACAGGGGCGCGATGAGCAGTTCTTC; CDR3aa: CASSQGPGQGRDEQFF
v_gene: TRBV7-2; d_gene: TRBD1; abundance: .; j_gene: TRBJ1-6; CDR3nt: TGTGCCAGCAGTCGTTATGGAGGGACAGTAAATTCACCCCTCCACTTT; CDR3aa: CASSRYGGTVNSPLHF
v_gene: TRBV4-3; d_gene: TRBD2; abundance: .; j_gene: TRBJ2-3; CDR3nt: TGCGCCAGCAGCCCTTTTGGAGCGGGGGGGCCCCCAGATACGCAGTATTTT; CDR3aa: CASSPFGAGGPPDTQYF
v_gene: TRBV7-9; d_gene: .; abundance: .; j_gene: TRBJ2-5; CDR3nt: TGTGCCAGCAGCCCATGGGCAGAGGAGACCCAGTACTTC; CDR3aa: CASSPWAEETQYF
v_gene: TRBV19; d_gene: .; abundance: .; j_gene: TRBJ2-7; CDR3nt: TGTGCCAGTAGTATAGTTGGGTCAGAGGGAGGTAACGAGCAGTACTTC; CDR3aa: CASSIVGSEGGNEQYF
v_gene: TRBV27; d_gene: .; abundance: .; j_gene: TRBJ2-7; CDR3nt: TGTGCCACCAGGGGCATCGGCGAGCAGTACTTC; CDR3aa: CATRGIGEQYF
v_gene: TRBV2; d_gene: .; abundance: .; j_gene: TRBJ2-2; CDR3nt: TGTGCCAGCCGCGTAATAACCGGGGAGCTGTTTTTT; CDR3aa: CASRVITGELFF
v_gene: TRBV6-5; d_gene: .; abundance: .; j_gene: TRBJ1-6; CDR3nt: TGTGCCAGCACCGTTGCGGGGGGGAATAATTCACCCCTCCACTTT; CDR3aa: CASTVAGGNNSPLHF
v_gene: TRBV4-3; d_gene: TRBD2; abundance: .; j_gene: TRBJ2-3; CDR3nt: TGCGCCAGCAGCCAAGATCTTGACGGCGGGGGAACAGATACGCAGTATTTT; CDR3aa: CASSQDLDGGGTDTQYF
v_gene: TRBV2; d_gene: TRBD2; abundance: .; j_gene: TRBJ2-5; CDR3nt: TGTGCCAGCAGTGAACTAGCGGGGCTTCAAGAGACCCAGTACTTC; CDR3aa: CASSELAGLQETQYF
v_gene: TRBV11-2; d_gene: TRBD2; abundance: once; j_gene: TRBJ2-1; CDR3nt: TGTGCCAGCAGCCTCGGGGCGGGGGGGGTCGTCAATGAGCAGTTCTTC; CDR3aa: CASSLGAGGVVNEQFF
v_gene: TRBV5-6; d_gene: TRBD1; abundance: .; j_gene: TRBJ2-1; CDR3nt: TGTGCCAGCAGCTTGATGGACAGGGTATTAAAGTTCTTC; CDR3aa: CASSLMDRVLKFF
v_gene: TRBV19; d_gene: .; abundance: .; j_gene: TRBJ1-5; CDR3nt: TGTGCCGCCGGGGCGGGGGCCGACAATCAGCCCCAGCATTTT; CDR3aa: CAAGAGADNQPQHF
v_gene: TRBV4-3; d_gene: TRBD1; abundance: .; j_gene: TRBJ1-1; CDR3nt: TGCGCCAGCAGCCAAGATTTGGGACAGGCTGAAGCTTTCTTT; CDR3aa: CASSQDLGQAEAFF
v_gene: TRBV7-9; d_gene: .; abundance: .; j_gene: TRBJ1-4; CDR3nt: TGTGCCAGCAGCCCAATGGGAGGGGCCGGTGAAAAACTGTTTTTT; CDR3aa: CASSPMGGAGEKLFF
v_gene: TRBV14; d_gene: TRBD2; abundance: .; j_gene: TRBJ2-1; CDR3nt: TGTGCCAGCAGCCAAGAAAGGTCGGCTAGCGGGGGGCAGAACAATGAGCAGTTCTTC; CDR3aa: CASSQERSASGGQNNEQFF
v_gene: TRBV7-2; d_gene: .; abundance: .; j_gene: TRBJ2-2; CDR3nt: TGTGCCAGCAGCGGCTACGGGACAATCGACGGGGAGCTGTTTTTT; CDR3aa: CASSGYGTIDGELFF
v_gene: TRBV9; d_gene: TRBD1; abundance: once; j_gene: TRBJ2-7; CDR3nt: TGTGCCAGCAGCGTTGGGGGACAGGGCTACGAGCAGTACTTC; CDR3aa: CASSVGGQGYEQYF
v_gene: TRBV12-5; d_gene: .; abundance: .; j_gene: TRBJ2-7; CDR3nt: TGTGCTAGTGGTTTCCCGAGACTGAGCGACTCCTACGAGCAGTACTTC; CDR3aa: CASGFPRLSDSYEQYF
v_gene: TRBV5-1; d_gene: .; abundance: .; j_gene: TRBJ2-7; CDR3nt: TGCGCCAGCACCCCTGAGAGGGGACATCCCTACGAGCAGTACTTC; CDR3aa: CASTPERGHPYEQYF
v_gene: TRBV29-1; d_gene: .; abundance: .; j_gene: TRBJ2-1; CDR3nt: TGCAGCGTTGTGAGACAGGTCAAAGGGAATGAGCAGTTCTTC; CDR3aa: CSVVRQVKGNEQFF
v_gene: TRBV19; d_gene: TRBD1; abundance: .; j_gene: TRBJ1-5; CDR3nt: TGTGCCAGTAGTATCGACAGGGGGCAGGATCAGCCCCAGCATTTT; CDR3aa: CASSIDRGQDQPQHF
v_gene: TRBV7-9; d_gene: .; abundance: .; j_gene: TRBJ1-1; CDR3nt: TGTGCCAGCAGCCTAGGTTGGGGCAGGGTGAACACTGAAGCTTTCTTT; CDR3aa: CASSLGWGRVNTEAFF
v_gene: TRBV21-1; d_gene: .; abundance: once; j_gene: TRBJ2-2; CDR3nt: TGTGCCAGCAGCAAAGCGGTTTCGGGGGAGAGCTGGGGTGACAGGGAGCTGTTTTTT; CDR3aa: CASSKAVSGESWGDRELFF
v_gene: TRBV9; d_gene: .; abundance: .; j_gene: TRBJ2-7; CDR3nt: TGTGCCAGCAGCCCCCGTTACGAGCAGTACTTC; CDR3aa: CASSPRYEQYF
v_gene: TRBV7-2; d_gene: TRBD2; abundance: .; j_gene: TRBJ2-2; CDR3nt: TGTGCCAGCAGCCCTAGGGGGACTAGCGGAGTCACCGGGGAGCTGTTTTTT; CDR3aa: CASSPRGTSGVTGELFF
v_gene: TRBV6-1; d_gene: .; abundance: .; j_gene: TRBJ2-5; CDR3nt: TGTGCCAGCAGTGAAGCCCAGGGCTGGGAGACCCAGTACTTC; CDR3aa: CASSEAQGWETQYF